Listed below are T cell receptor beta chains from one sample, sequenced in a study of shared clonotypes between healthy human individuals. Sequenced by immunoSEQ multiplex PCR; TCRdb stores in-frame clones only, minus some. The sample gives some 2,500,000 clones, 90% to 95% of which show up once; around 0.37% is in the top ten. The sequencing input was naive CD4+ T cells from PBMCs. The source is a man between 18 and 35 years old in good health. Some clones in this sample may be carry-over from other donors' samples. CDR3s include the opening cysteine and the closing phenylalanine or tryptophan. The D gene is left open where the match is weak. Not every row has a clone size; where given, it reads once, few, many or a size class.

cdr3_nt: TGCGCCAGCAGTGGAAAGGGTAAGACTGAAGCTTTCTTT
cdr3_aa: CASSGKGKTEAFF
j_call: TRBJ1-1
clone_size: NA
v_call: TRBV10-1
d_call: NA

cdr3_nt: TGTGCCAGCTCACCAAGGGACAGGGGACAGTACGAGCAGTACTTC
cdr3_aa: CASSPRDRGQYEQYF
j_call: TRBJ2-7
clone_size: NA
v_call: TRBV18
d_call: TRBD1

cdr3_nt: TGCGCCAGCAGCTTGGGGGGGCTAGCGGGTCCCAATGAGCAGTTCTTC
cdr3_aa: CASSLGGLAGPNEQFF
j_call: TRBJ2-1
clone_size: once
v_call: TRBV5-1
d_call: TRBD2

cdr3_nt: TGTGCCAGCAGCCGGGACTTCACAGATACGCAGTATTTT
cdr3_aa: CASSRDFTDTQYF
j_call: TRBJ2-3
clone_size: NA
v_call: TRBV4-2
d_call: NA

cdr3_nt: TGTGCCTGGAGTGAGGGGTTGGGGTATACGCAGTATTTT
cdr3_aa: CAWSEGLGYTQYF
j_call: TRBJ2-3
clone_size: NA
v_call: TRBV30
d_call: NA

cdr3_nt: TGTGCCAGCACCTCAAACACCGGGGAGCTGTTTTTT
cdr3_aa: CASTSNTGELFF
j_call: TRBJ2-2
clone_size: NA
v_call: TRBV7-3
d_call: NA

cdr3_nt: TGCGCCAGCAGCCAAGAAACTAGCGGGGCCTACAATGAGCAGTTCTTC
cdr3_aa: CASSQETSGAYNEQFF
j_call: TRBJ2-1
clone_size: NA
v_call: TRBV4-3
d_call: TRBD2

cdr3_nt: TGTGCCAGTAGTATACGGGGGGCTAGCGGGATCGGTGGCAATGAGCAGTTCTTC
cdr3_aa: CASSIRGASGIGGNEQFF
j_call: TRBJ2-1
clone_size: NA
v_call: TRBV19
d_call: TRBD2

cdr3_nt: TGTGCCAGCAGCTTGCCTTCCTACGAGCAGTACTTC
cdr3_aa: CASSLPSYEQYF
j_call: TRBJ2-7
clone_size: NA
v_call: TRBV5-4
d_call: NA

cdr3_nt: TGTGCCAGCAGCTCCGGGATCTACTCGCGGGAGCAGTACTTC
cdr3_aa: CASSSGIYSREQYF
j_call: TRBJ2-7
clone_size: NA
v_call: TRBV5-5
d_call: NA

cdr3_nt: TGTGCCAGCTCACCCCCAGGGCCCCAAGAGACCCAGTACTTC
cdr3_aa: CASSPPGPQETQYF
j_call: TRBJ2-5
clone_size: NA
v_call: TRBV18
d_call: NA

cdr3_nt: TGCGCCAGCAGCGTGACTAGCGGGATATCGTACGAGCAGTACTTC
cdr3_aa: CASSVTSGISYEQYF
j_call: TRBJ2-7
clone_size: NA
v_call: TRBV5-1
d_call: TRBD2

cdr3_nt: TGTGCCTGGTCAAGCGGGGCTAGCACAGATACGCAGTATTTT
cdr3_aa: CAWSSGASTDTQYF
j_call: TRBJ2-3
clone_size: once
v_call: TRBV30
d_call: TRBD2

cdr3_nt: TGTGCCAGCAGCTTGGGGCTAGCGAGGGGCGAGCAGTACTTC
cdr3_aa: CASSLGLARGEQYF
j_call: TRBJ2-7
clone_size: NA
v_call: TRBV5-4
d_call: NA

cdr3_nt: TGTGCCAGCAGCCAAACCCAGGGGGGAAAATATGAAAAACTGTTTTTT
cdr3_aa: CASSQTQGGKYEKLFF
j_call: TRBJ1-4
clone_size: NA
v_call: TRBV4-2
d_call: TRBD1

cdr3_nt: TGTGCCAGCAGTTCGACTAGCTTCCACGAGCAGTACTTC
cdr3_aa: CASSSTSFHEQYF
j_call: TRBJ2-7
clone_size: NA
v_call: TRBV28
d_call: TRBD2

cdr3_nt: TGTGCCAGGAGAGAGGAGCGGGAGTTCCCGGAGCAGTTCTTC
cdr3_aa: CARREEREFPEQFF
j_call: TRBJ2-1
clone_size: NA
v_call: TRBV21-1
d_call: NA